The clone carrying this TCR beta chain occurred many times. The data originate from a study of breast tumors, draining lymph nodes, adjacent tissues. From the multiplex PCR reads, TCRdb called clonotypes with MiXCR, one entry per CDR3 protein. Among 120,000 to 150,000 distinct CDR3 sequences, roughly 33% were seen once, and the ten largest hold less than 2.5%. The V gene lost 2 bases and the J gene lost 2 bases, with 9 bases spanning the gap. CDR3 size: 14 residues. Breast cancer patients provided tissue from their axillary draining lymph nodes. This chain links TRBV12-3 or TRBV12-4 with TRBJ1-2, with a possible D match to TRBD1 (6 bases). The clonotype comes from a female donor with breast cancer. Some clones in this sample may be carry-over from other donors' samples. Sample: axillary lymph node tissue. The CDR3 spells CASSLRGGNYGYTF. The CDR3 DNA reads as TGTGCCAGCAGTTTACGGGGGGGCAACTATGGCTACACCTTC.